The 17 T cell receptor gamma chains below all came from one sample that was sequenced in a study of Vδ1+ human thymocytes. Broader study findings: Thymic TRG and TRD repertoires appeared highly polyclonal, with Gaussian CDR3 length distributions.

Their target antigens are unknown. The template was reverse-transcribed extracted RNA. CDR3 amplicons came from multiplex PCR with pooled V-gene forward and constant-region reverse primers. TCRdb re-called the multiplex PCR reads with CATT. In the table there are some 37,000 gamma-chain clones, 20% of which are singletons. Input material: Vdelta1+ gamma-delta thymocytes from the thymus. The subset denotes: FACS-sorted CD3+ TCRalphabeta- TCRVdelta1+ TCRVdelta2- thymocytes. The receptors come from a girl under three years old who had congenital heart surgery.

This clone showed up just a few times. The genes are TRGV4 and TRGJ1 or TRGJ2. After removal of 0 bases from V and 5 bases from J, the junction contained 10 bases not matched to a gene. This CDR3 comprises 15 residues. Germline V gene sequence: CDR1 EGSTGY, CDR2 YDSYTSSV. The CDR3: CATWDGEWFHYKKLF. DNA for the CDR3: TGTGCCACCTGGGATGGGGAATGGTTCCATTATAAGAAACTCTTT.

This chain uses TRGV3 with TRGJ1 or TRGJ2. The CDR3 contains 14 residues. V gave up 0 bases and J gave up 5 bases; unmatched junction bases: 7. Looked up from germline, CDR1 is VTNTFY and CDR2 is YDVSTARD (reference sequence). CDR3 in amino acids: CATWDRPNNYKKLF. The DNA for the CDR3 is TGTGCCACCTGGGACAGGCCTAATAATTATAAGAAACTCTTT.

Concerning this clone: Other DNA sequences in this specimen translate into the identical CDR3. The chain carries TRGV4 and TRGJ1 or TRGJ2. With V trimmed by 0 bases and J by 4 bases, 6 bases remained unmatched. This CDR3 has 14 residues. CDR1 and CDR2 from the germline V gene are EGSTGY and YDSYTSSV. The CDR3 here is CATWDGPRYYKKLF. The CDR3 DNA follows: TGTGCCACCTGGGATGGGCCCCGGTATTATAAGAAACTCTTT.

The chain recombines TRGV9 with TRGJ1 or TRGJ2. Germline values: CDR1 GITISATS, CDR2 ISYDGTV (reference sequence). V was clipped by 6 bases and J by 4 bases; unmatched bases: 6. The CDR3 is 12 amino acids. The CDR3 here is CALWPPYYKKLF. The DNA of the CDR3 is TGTGCCTTGTGGCCCCCCTATTATAAGAAACTCTTT.

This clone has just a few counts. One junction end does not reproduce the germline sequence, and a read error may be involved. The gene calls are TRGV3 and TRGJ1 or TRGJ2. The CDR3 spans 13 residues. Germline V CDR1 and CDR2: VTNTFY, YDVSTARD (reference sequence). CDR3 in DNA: TGTGCCACCTGGGACAGGCCCAATTATAGGAAACTCTTT. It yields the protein CATWDRPNYRKLF.

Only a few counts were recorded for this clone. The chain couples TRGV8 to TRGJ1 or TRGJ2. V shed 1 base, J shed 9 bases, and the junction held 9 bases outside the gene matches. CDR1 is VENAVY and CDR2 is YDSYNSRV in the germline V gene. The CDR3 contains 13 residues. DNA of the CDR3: TGTGCCACCTGGGATAGAAGTACTCCTAAGAAACTCTTT. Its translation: CATWDRSTPKKLF.

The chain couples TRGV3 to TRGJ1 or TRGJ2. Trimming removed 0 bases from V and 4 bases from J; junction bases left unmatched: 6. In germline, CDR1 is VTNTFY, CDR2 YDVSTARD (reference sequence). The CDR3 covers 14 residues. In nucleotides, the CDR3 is TGTGCCACCTGGGACAGGCTCTCGTATTATAAGAAACTCTTT. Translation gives CATWDRLSYYKKLF.

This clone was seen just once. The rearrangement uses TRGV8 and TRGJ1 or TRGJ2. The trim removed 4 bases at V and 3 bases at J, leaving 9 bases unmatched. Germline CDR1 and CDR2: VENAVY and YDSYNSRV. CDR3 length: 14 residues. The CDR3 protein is CATWDRNPYYKKLF. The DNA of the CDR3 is TGTGCCACCTGGGACCGGAACCCTTATTATAAGAAACTCTTT.

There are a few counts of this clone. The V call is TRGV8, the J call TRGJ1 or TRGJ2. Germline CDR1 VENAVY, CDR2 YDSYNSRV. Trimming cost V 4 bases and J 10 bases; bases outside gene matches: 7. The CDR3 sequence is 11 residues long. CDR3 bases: TGTGCCACCTGGGAACACATGAAGAAACTCTTT. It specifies CATWEHMKKLF.

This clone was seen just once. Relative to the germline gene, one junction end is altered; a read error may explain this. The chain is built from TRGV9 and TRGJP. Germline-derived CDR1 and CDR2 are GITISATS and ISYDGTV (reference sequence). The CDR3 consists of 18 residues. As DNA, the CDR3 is TGTGCCTTGTGGGAGGTGCAGGGTAAACAGTTGAGCAAAAAAATCAAGGTATTT. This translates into CALWEVQGKQLSKKIKVF.

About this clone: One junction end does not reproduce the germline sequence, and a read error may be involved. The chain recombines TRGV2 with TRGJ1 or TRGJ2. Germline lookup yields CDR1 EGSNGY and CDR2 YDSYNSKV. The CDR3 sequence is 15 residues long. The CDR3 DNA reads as TGTGCCACCTGGGGCGGGCATTTGAATTATTATAAGAAACTCTTT. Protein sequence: CATWGGHLNYYKKLF.

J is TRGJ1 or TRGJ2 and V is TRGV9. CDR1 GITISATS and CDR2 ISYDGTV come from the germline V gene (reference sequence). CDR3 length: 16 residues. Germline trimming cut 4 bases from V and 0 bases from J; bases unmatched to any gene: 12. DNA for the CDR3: TGTGCCTTGTGGGATTTTCTCCCCCCGAATTATTATAAGAAACTCTTT. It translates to CALWDFLPPNYYKKLF.

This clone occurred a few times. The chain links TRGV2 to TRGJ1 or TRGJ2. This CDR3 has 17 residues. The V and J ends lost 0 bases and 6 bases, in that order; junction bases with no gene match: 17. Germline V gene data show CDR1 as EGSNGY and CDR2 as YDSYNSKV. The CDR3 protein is CATWDGRAETVCYKKLF. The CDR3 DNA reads TGTGCCACCTGGGACGGGCGCGCGGAAACTGTTTGTTATAAGAAACTCTTT.

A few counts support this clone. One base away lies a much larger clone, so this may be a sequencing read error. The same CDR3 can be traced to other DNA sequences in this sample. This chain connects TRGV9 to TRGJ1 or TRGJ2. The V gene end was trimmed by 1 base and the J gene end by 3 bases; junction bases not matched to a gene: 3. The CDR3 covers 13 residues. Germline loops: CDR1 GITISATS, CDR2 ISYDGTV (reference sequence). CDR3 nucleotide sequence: TGTGCCTTGTGGGAGGTACTTTATTATAAGAAACTCTTT. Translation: CALWEVLYYKKLF.

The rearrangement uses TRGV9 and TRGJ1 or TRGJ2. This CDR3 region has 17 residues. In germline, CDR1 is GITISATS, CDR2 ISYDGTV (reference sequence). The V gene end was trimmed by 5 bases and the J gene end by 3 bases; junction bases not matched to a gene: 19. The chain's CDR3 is CALWVVHSPLFYYKKLF. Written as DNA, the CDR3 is TGTGCCTTGTGGGTGGTCCATTCTCCCCTCTTTTATTATAAGAAACTCTTT.

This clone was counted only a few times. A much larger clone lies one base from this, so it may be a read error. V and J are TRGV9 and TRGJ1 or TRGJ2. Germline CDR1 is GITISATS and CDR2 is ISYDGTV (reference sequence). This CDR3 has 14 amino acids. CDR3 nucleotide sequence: TGTGCCTTGTGGGGGGTGCAGAATTATTATAAGAAACTCTTT. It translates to CALWGVQNYYKKLF.

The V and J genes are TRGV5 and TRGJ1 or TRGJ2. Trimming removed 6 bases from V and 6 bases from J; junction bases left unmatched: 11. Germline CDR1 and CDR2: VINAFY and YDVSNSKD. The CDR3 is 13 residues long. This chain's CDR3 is CATWPLSGYKKLF. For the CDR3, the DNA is TGTGCCACCTGGCCCCTTTCGGGTTATAAGAAACTCTTT.